This T cell receptor beta chain came from a study of PD-L1 blockade in urothelial cancer. In the study overall: Individuals in the cohort had been given 0 to 3 earlier chemotherapy regimens. General study findings and limits: Below-median blood TCR clonality before treatment forecast better survival.

This clone was observed once. Its antigen is not identified. Time point described: peripheral blood 6 weeks after treatment start. Patients were living with locally advanced or metastatic urothelial carcinoma. The repertoire was sequenced with immunoSEQ multiplex PCR; TCRdb's copy has only in-frame clones and lacks some. The sample holds 50,000 or so clones, about 86% seen once. Per the germline V gene, CDR1 is MDHEN and CDR2 is SYDVKM. J lost 7 bases, V lost 2 bases, and 4 bases had no gene match. The CDR3 has 14 amino acids. The specimen was PBMCs, collected around atezolizumab (anti-PD-L1) treatment. This receptor was taken from a man in his fifties or sixties with urothelial cancer. This sequence joins TRBV28 and TRBJ1-4; 7 positions agree with TRBD1. DNA for the CDR3: TGTGCCAGCAGTTTAGGAGGGGGCTTTGAAAAACTGTTTTTT. This gives the protein CASSLGGGFEKLFF.